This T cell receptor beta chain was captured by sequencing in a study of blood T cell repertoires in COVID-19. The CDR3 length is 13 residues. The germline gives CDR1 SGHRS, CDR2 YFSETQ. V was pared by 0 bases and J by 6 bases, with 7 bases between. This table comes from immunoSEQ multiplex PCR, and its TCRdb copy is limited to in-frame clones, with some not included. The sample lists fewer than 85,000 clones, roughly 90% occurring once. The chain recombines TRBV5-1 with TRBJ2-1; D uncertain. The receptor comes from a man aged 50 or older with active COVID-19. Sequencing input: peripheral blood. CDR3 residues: CASSLAGVNEQFF. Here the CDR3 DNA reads TGCGCCAGCAGCTTGGCCGGTGTCAATGAGCAGTTCTTC.